The rows below give T cell receptor beta chains drawn from one sample of a study of Ad26.COV2.S vaccination and SARS-CoV-2 variants. Clones were sequenced by immunoSEQ multiplex PCR, and TCRdb holds only the in-frame ones, with some missing. The sample has 300,000 to 350,000 clones, 85% seen once. The sequencing used peripheral blood, collected in a trial of Ad26.COV2.S vaccine versus placebo. The receptors originated from a person aged 18-65 years who received the Ad26.COV2.S COVID-19 vaccine or a placebo. Both conserved end residues are part of each CDR3. The D gene is left open where the match is weak. The size entry is marked missing in some rows and otherwise reads once, few, many or a size class.

CDR3aa	CDR3nt	j_gene	d_gene	abundance	v_gene
CASSPTVSYNEQFF	TGTGCCAGCAGCCCCACCGTTTCCTACAATGAGCAGTTCTTC	TRBJ2-1	-	-	TRBV7-3
CASNGAQGRGNTGELFF	TGTGCCAGTAATGGGGCCCAGGGGAGGGGGAACACCGGGGAGCTGTTTTTT	TRBJ2-2	-	-	TRBV19
CASSLRGSAEKLFF	TGTGCCAGCAGCTTACGAGGGAGTGCTGAAAAACTGTTTTTT	TRBJ1-4	-	-	TRBV7-9
CASSSHRGLTDTQYF	TGTGCCAGCAGCTCCCATAGGGGGCTGACAGATACGCAGTATTTT	TRBJ2-3	TRBD1	-	TRBV11-2
CASSWGQGAETQYF	TGTGCCAGCAGCTGGGGACAGGGGGCCGAGACCCAGTACTTC	TRBJ2-5	TRBD1	-	TRBV13
CASSRDRAYNEQFF	TGTGCCAGCAGCCGGGACAGGGCCTACAATGAGCAGTTCTTC	TRBJ2-1	TRBD1	-	TRBV14
CASSPEVGARETQYF	TGTGCCAGCAGCCCCGAGGTGGGGGCCCGGGAGACCCAGTACTTC	TRBJ2-5	-	-	TRBV5-4
CASSLRREGGYEQYF	TGTGCCAGTAGCCTGAGGCGTGAAGGGGGCTACGAGCAGTACTTC	TRBJ2-7	-	-	TRBV19
CASSVGHQITGELFF	TGTGCCAGCAGCGTAGGGCACCAGATCACCGGGGAGCTGTTTTTT	TRBJ2-2	-	once	TRBV9
CATKNPDRGHGYTF	TGTGCCACCAAGAACCCTGACAGGGGGCATGGCTACACCTTC	TRBJ1-2	TRBD1	once	TRBV6-5
CSVLDRRYEQYF	TGCAGCGTACTGGACAGAAGATACGAGCAGTACTTC	TRBJ2-7	-	-	TRBV29-1